This T cell receptor beta chain was recorded in a study of spatial heterogeneity in lung cancer. Background on the study: Sequence detection consistently recorded a greater number of beta-chain than alpha-chain sequences. The mean occurrence of each unique TCR and UMI combination in raw reads exceeded eight.

V gave up 5 bases and J gave up 2 bases, with 13 bases separating them. This CDR3 spans 14 amino acids. TCRdb used MiXCR to reprocess the 5' RACE reads, holding one entry per CDR3 protein. Of roughly 91,000 distinct CDR3 sequences listed, around 21% were seen once; the top ten hold about 6.8%. The time point: sample taken at primary tumor resection. Whole RNA obtained from tumor, nontumor lung or frozen PBMC underwent sequencing without sorting. This clonotype has a count of ten or more. The antigen remains undetermined. Study-wide results and limits: Ubiquitous expanded tumor TCRs showed up in blood more at resection than follow-up.

This sample comprised PBMCs, obtained at surgery. This sequence originates from a male donor with early-stage non-small cell lung cancer. This chain connects TRBV12-3 or TRBV12-4 to TRBJ2-7; no clear D. The CDR3 DNA is TGTGCCAGCAGTCGCAGTAACCCCCCCTACGAGCAGTACTTC. Its translation is CASSRSNPPYEQYF.